The rows below give T cell receptor beta chains drawn from one sample of a study of blood T cell repertoires in COVID-19. Assay used: immunoSEQ multiplex PCR; TCRdb lists only in-frame clones, some missing. The sample includes fewer than 250,000 clones, roughly 80% of them seen just once. Sequencing was done on a sample of peripheral blood. All receptors come from a woman aged 50 to 60 with acute or convalescent COVID-19. Each CDR3 is given with its conserved first and last residue. A D gene is named only where the DNA matches it firmly. The listing skips clone size in some rows; elsewhere it reads once, few, many or a size class.

D gene: TRBD2; J gene: TRBJ2-7; V gene: TRBV30; clone size: .; CDR3 DNA: TGTGCCTGGAGTGTGGGAGGGACCTCCTACGAGCAGTACTTC; CDR3 protein: CAWSVGGTSYEQYF
D gene: TRBD1; J gene: TRBJ2-3; V gene: TRBV10-2; clone size: .; CDR3 DNA: TGCGCCAGCAGGGCAGGGGGAACAGATACGCAGTATTTT; CDR3 protein: CASRAGGTDTQYF
D gene: TRBD1; J gene: TRBJ2-3; V gene: TRBV6-5; clone size: .; CDR3 DNA: TGTGCCAGCAGCGTAGGGGGCGGCGGAGCAGATACGCAGTATTTT; CDR3 protein: CASSVGGGGADTQYF
D gene: TRBD2; J gene: TRBJ2-2; V gene: TRBV19; clone size: .; CDR3 DNA: TGTGCCAGTGTGCCGCCCCTCCCAAGCGGGGGCGACGGGGAGCTGTTTTTT; CDR3 protein: CASVPPLPSGGDGELFF
D gene: .; J gene: TRBJ2-3; V gene: TRBV18; clone size: .; CDR3 DNA: TGTGCCAGCTCACCTCGCAGACTAGACCTTTCCGGTACGCAGTATTTT; CDR3 protein: CASSPRRLDLSGTQYF
D gene: .; J gene: TRBJ1-2; V gene: TRBV5-6; clone size: .; CDR3 DNA: TGTGCCAGCAGCTTGAGGGGAAACTATGGCTACACCTTC; CDR3 protein: CASSLRGNYGYTF
D gene: .; J gene: TRBJ1-2; V gene: TRBV2; clone size: .; CDR3 DNA: TGTGCCAGCAACGAGAACTATGGCTACACCTTC; CDR3 protein: CASNENYGYTF
D gene: .; J gene: TRBJ1-4; V gene: TRBV4-3; clone size: .; CDR3 DNA: TGCGCCAGCAGCCAAGATTTGATGAGTGCAACTAATGAAAAACTGTTTTTT; CDR3 protein: CASSQDLMSATNEKLFF
D gene: TRBD2; J gene: TRBJ2-2; V gene: TRBV5-5; clone size: few; CDR3 DNA: TGTGCCAGCATCAGCGGGGGGGCCTTCCGAGGTACCGGGGAGCTGTTTTTT; CDR3 protein: CASISGGAFRGTGELFF
D gene: .; J gene: TRBJ2-7; V gene: TRBV11-3; clone size: .; CDR3 DNA: TGTGCCAGCAGCCAAGGGGGGGACTACGAGCAGTACTTC; CDR3 protein: CASSQGGDYEQYF
D gene: TRBD1; J gene: TRBJ1-6; V gene: TRBV4-1; clone size: once; CDR3 DNA: TGCGCCAGCAGCCTGACCGGGACAGGAAATTCACCCCTCCACTTT; CDR3 protein: CASSLTGTGNSPLHF
D gene: TRBD2; J gene: TRBJ2-1; V gene: TRBV11-2; clone size: .; CDR3 DNA: TGTGCCAGCAGCTTTTTTGGGCGGGAGGAACCCTACAATGAGCAGTTCTTC; CDR3 protein: CASSFFGREEPYNEQFF
D gene: TRBD1; J gene: TRBJ1-1; V gene: TRBV18; clone size: .; CDR3 DNA: TGTGCCAGCTCACCTGCACAGGGGGCGGGAAACACTGAAGCTTTCTTT; CDR3 protein: CASSPAQGAGNTEAFF
D gene: TRBD2; J gene: TRBJ2-5; V gene: TRBV10-1; clone size: .; CDR3 DNA: TGCCCCAGCAGTCCAGCGGGGGAGGTAGGGGAGACCCAGTACTTC; CDR3 protein: CPSSPAGEVGETQYF
D gene: .; J gene: TRBJ1-6; V gene: TRBV5-1; clone size: .; CDR3 DNA: TGCGCCAGCAGCTTGATCCCCTCCGATTCACCCCTCCACTTT; CDR3 protein: CASSLIPSDSPLHF
D gene: .; J gene: TRBJ1-1; V gene: TRBV7-9; clone size: .; CDR3 DNA: TGTGCCAGCAGCTTGGACACTCAGGTTGCTGAAGCTTTCTTT; CDR3 protein: CASSLDTQVAEAFF
D gene: TRBD2; J gene: TRBJ2-7; V gene: TRBV2; clone size: .; CDR3 DNA: TGTGCCAGCAGTAGAGGGTTGACTAGCTCTCCTTCCTACGAGCAGTACTTC; CDR3 protein: CASSRGLTSSPSYEQYF
D gene: .; J gene: TRBJ1-5; V gene: TRBV7-6; clone size: .; CDR3 DNA: TGTGCCAGCAGCCTAGAAGGGGGTAATAGCAATCAGCCCCAGCATTTT; CDR3 protein: CASSLEGGNSNQPQHF
D gene: TRBD1; J gene: TRBJ2-2; V gene: TRBV9; clone size: .; CDR3 DNA: TGTGCCAGCAGCTGGACCGGGACAGGGACGACCGGGGAGCTGTTTTTT; CDR3 protein: CASSWTGTGTTGELFF
D gene: .; J gene: TRBJ2-2; V gene: TRBV10-2; clone size: .; CDR3 DNA: TGCGCCAGCAGTGAGTCCCAGGGGACCAACACCGGGGAGCTGTTTTTT; CDR3 protein: CASSESQGTNTGELFF
D gene: .; J gene: TRBJ1-5; V gene: TRBV27; clone size: .; CDR3 DNA: TGTGCCAGCAGTCCAGGGGCGTCCTTCAATCAGCCCCAGCATTTT; CDR3 protein: CASSPGASFNQPQHF
D gene: .; J gene: TRBJ1-5; V gene: TRBV7-8; clone size: .; CDR3 DNA: TGTGCCAGCAGCTACGGTTTGGGGGGTAGCAATCAGCCCCAGCATTTT; CDR3 protein: CASSYGLGGSNQPQHF
D gene: .; J gene: TRBJ1-1; V gene: TRBV6-5; clone size: .; CDR3 DNA: TGTGCCAGCAGAGTAGGGGAAAAAGAAACTGAAGCTTTCTTT; CDR3 protein: CASRVGEKETEAFF
D gene: .; J gene: TRBJ2-1; V gene: TRBV11-2; clone size: .; CDR3 DNA: TGTGCCAGCAGCTCTAGGGGCAATGAGCAGTTCTTC; CDR3 protein: CASSSRGNEQFF
D gene: TRBD2; J gene: TRBJ2-1; V gene: TRBV10-2; clone size: once; CDR3 DNA: TGCGCCAGCAGCGAAAAAGCGGGAGGACCCTACAATGAGCAGTTCTTC; CDR3 protein: CASSEKAGGPYNEQFF
D gene: .; J gene: TRBJ1-1; V gene: TRBV7-2; clone size: .; CDR3 DNA: TGTGCCAGCAGCTTAGTTCTGACAATAATGAACACTGAAGCTTTCTTT; CDR3 protein: CASSLVLTIMNTEAFF
D gene: TRBD1; J gene: TRBJ1-1; V gene: TRBV5-1; clone size: .; CDR3 DNA: TGCGCCAGCAGCTTAGTAGGGGGCCTGAGCACTGAAGCTTTCTTT; CDR3 protein: CASSLVGGLSTEAFF
D gene: .; J gene: TRBJ2-7; V gene: TRBV13; clone size: .; CDR3 DNA: TGTGCCAGCAGCGCGGCGGCCACCAGGGCCGAGCAGTACTTC; CDR3 protein: CASSAAATRAEQYF
D gene: TRBD1; J gene: TRBJ1-1; V gene: TRBV6-2/TRBV6-3; clone size: .; CDR3 DNA: TGTGCCAGCAGTTACGGTCGACAGGGTGGGGCTGAAGCTTTCTTT; CDR3 protein: CASSYGRQGGAEAFF
D gene: TRBD1; J gene: TRBJ1-2; V gene: TRBV19; clone size: .; CDR3 DNA: TGTGCCAGCACCGGGACAGGGGTCTATGGCTACACCTTC; CDR3 protein: CASTGTGVYGYTF
D gene: TRBD2; J gene: TRBJ2-5; V gene: TRBV6-5; clone size: .; CDR3 DNA: TGTGCCAGCAGTTACTCGCCGGGAGGGGTCCAAGAGACCCAGTACTTC; CDR3 protein: CASSYSPGGVQETQYF
D gene: .; J gene: TRBJ1-2; V gene: TRBV5-5; clone size: .; CDR3 DNA: TGTGCCAGCAGCTTGGACGTTAGGCCGACGGGGGCTAACTATGGCTACACCTTC; CDR3 protein: CASSLDVRPTGANYGYTF
D gene: .; J gene: TRBJ2-5; V gene: TRBV7-9; clone size: .; CDR3 DNA: TGTGCCAGCAGCCACGAGGGTCCAGGCTTGGGAGACCAGTACTTC; CDR3 protein: CASSHEGPGLGDQYF
D gene: .; J gene: TRBJ2-7; V gene: TRBV10-3; clone size: .; CDR3 DNA: TGTGCCATCCACCCGGGGGGCCTCGCGGGGGAGCAGTACTTC; CDR3 protein: CAIHPGGLAGEQYF
D gene: .; J gene: TRBJ1-1; V gene: TRBV15; clone size: .; CDR3 DNA: TGTGCCACCAGCAGTCCCCAGGCTTCAAGGACTGAAGCTTTCTTT; CDR3 protein: CATSSPQASRTEAFF
D gene: TRBD2; J gene: TRBJ2-3; V gene: TRBV7-2; clone size: .; CDR3 DNA: TGTGCCAGCAGCCCGGGACTAGCGGGAGCAGATACGCAGTATTTT; CDR3 protein: CASSPGLAGADTQYF
D gene: .; J gene: TRBJ1-1; V gene: TRBV19; clone size: .; CDR3 DNA: TGTGCCAGTAGTCCAAGAGTGAACACTGAAGCTTTCTTT; CDR3 protein: CASSPRVNTEAFF